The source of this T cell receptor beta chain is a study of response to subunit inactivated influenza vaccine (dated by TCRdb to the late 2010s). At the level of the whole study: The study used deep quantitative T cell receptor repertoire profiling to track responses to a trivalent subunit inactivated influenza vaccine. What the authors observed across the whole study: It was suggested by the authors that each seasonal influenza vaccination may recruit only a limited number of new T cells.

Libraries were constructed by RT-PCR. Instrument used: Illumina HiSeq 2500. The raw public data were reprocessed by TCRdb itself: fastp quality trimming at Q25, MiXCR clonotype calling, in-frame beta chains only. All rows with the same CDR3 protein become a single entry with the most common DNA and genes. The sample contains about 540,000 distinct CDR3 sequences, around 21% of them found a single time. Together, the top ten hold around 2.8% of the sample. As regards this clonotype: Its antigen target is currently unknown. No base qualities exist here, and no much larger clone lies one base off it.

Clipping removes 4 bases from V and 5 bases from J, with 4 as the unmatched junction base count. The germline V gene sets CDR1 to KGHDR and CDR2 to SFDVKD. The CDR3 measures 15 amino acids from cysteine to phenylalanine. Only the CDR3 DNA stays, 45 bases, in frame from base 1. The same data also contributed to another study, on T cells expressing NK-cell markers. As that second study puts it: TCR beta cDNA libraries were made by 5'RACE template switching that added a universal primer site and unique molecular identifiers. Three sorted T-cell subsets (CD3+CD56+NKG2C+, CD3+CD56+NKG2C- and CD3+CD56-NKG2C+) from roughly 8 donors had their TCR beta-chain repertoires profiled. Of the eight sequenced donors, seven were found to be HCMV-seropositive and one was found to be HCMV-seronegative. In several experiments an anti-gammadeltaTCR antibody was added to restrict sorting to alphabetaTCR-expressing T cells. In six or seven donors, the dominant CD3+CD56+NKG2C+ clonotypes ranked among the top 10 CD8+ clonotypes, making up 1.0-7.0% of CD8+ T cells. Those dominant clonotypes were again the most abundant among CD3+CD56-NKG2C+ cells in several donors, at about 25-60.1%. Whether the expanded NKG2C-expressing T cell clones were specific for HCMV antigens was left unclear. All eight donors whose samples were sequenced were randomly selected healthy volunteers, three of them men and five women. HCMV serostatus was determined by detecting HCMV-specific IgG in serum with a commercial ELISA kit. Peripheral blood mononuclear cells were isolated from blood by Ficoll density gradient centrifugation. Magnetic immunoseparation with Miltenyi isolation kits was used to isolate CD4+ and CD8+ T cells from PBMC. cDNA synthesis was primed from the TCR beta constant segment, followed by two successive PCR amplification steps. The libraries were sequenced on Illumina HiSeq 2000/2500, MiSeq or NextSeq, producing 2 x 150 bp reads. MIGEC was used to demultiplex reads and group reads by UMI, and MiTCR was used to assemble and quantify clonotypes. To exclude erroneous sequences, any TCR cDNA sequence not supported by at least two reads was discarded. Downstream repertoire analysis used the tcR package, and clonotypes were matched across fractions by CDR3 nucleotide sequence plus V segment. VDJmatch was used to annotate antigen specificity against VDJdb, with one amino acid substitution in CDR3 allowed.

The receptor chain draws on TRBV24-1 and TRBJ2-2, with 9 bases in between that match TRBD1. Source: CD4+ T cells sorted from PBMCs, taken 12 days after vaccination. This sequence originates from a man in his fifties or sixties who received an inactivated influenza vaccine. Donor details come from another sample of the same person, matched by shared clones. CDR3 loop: CATSDPGQGTGELFF. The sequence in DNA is TGTGCCACCAGTGACCCGGGACAGGGAACCGGGGAGCTGTTTTTT.